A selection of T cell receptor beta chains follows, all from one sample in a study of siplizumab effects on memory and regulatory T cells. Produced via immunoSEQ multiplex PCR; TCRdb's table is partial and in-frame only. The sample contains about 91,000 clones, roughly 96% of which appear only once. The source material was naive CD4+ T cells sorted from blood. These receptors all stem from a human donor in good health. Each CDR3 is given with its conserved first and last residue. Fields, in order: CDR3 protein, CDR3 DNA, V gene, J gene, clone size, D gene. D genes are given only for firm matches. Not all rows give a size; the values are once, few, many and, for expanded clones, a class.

CASSGGGLNQPQHF	TGTGCCAGCAGCGGCGGGGGGCTCAATCAGCCCCAGCATTTT	TRBV7-9	TRBJ1-5	.	.
CASSLDNHEQYF	TGTGCCAGCAGTTTAGACAATCACGAGCAGTACTTC	TRBV27	TRBJ2-7	.	.
CATSGAGGADTQYF	TGTGCCACCTCGGGGGCGGGGGGTGCAGATACGCAGTATTTT	TRBV28	TRBJ2-3	.	TRBD2
CATRALAAGELFF	TGTGCCACAAGGGCGTTAGCCGCCGGGGAGCTGTTTTTT	TRBV19	TRBJ2-2	.	.
CASSPRDSSTDTQYF	TGTGCCAGCAGCCCTAGAGACAGCTCCACAGATACGCAGTATTTT	TRBV9	TRBJ2-3	.	.
CAIGPRLGGHNEQFF	TGTGCCATCGGACCGAGATTGGGGGGCCATAATGAGCAGTTCTTC	TRBV10-3	TRBJ2-1	.	.
CASSPGTYNPEAFF	TGCGCCAGCAGCCCCGGGACTTATAACCCCGAAGCTTTCTTT	TRBV5-1	TRBJ1-1	.	.
CAISDEGLAGGRGTDTQYF	TGTGCCATCAGTGATGAGGGACTAGCGGGGGGGAGGGGCACAGATACGCAGTATTTT	TRBV10-3	TRBJ2-3	.	TRBD2
CASERAGDTGELFF	TGTGCCAGCGAAAGGGCAGGGGACACCGGGGAGCTGTTTTTT	TRBV6-4	TRBJ2-2	once	.
CTSSHPGHHLYEQYF	TGCACCAGCAGCCATCCGGGACATCATCTCTACGAGCAGTACTTC	TRBV1	TRBJ2-7	.	.
CASSYKGQLSEKLFF	TGTGCCAGCAGTTACAAAGGACAGTTGTCTGAAAAACTGTTTTTT	TRBV6-6	TRBJ1-4	.	.
CASSGGWNTEAFF	TGTGCCAGCAGCGGTGGTTGGAACACTGAAGCTTTCTTT	TRBV7-2	TRBJ1-1	.	.
CASTYINTQGNSPLHF	TGTGCCAGCACCTACATTAATACACAGGGTAATTCACCCCTCCACTTT	TRBV21-1	TRBJ1-6	.	.
CASSLAGTSFLDTQYF	TGCGCCAGCAGCTTGGCCGGGACTAGCTTTTTAGATACGCAGTATTTT	TRBV5-1	TRBJ2-3	.	TRBD2
CASSYSRTFYNSPLHF	TGTGCCAGCAGTTACTCGCGGACCTTCTATAATTCACCCCTCCACTTT	TRBV6-5	TRBJ1-6	.	.
CSARGGARVFF	TGCAGTGCGCGGGGCGGGGCTAGGGTGTTCTTC	TRBV20-1	TRBJ2-1	.	.
CASSQQGHYGYTF	TGTGCCAGCAGCCAACAGGGACACTATGGCTACACCTTC	TRBV14	TRBJ1-2	.	.
CASSQAGTRLGARGYTF	TGCGCCAGCAGCCAAGCTGGGACACGACTAGGGGCCAGAGGCTACACCTTC	TRBV4-1	TRBJ1-2	.	.
CASSQDRGGPYNEQFF	TGTGCCAGCAGCCAAGATCGCGGGGGGCCCTACAATGAGCAGTTCTTC	TRBV4-2	TRBJ2-1	.	TRBD2
CASSIIPGQRIGYNEQFF	TGTGCCAGTAGTATAATTCCCGGACAGCGTATAGGGTACAATGAGCAGTTCTTC	TRBV19	TRBJ2-1	.	.
CASSQGPGRYQETQYF	TGCGCCAGCAGCCAAGGCCCAGGGAGGTACCAAGAGACCCAGTACTTC	TRBV4-1	TRBJ2-5	.	.
CASSPSVSGANVLTF	TGTGCCAGCTCACCATCTGTCTCTGGGGCCAACGTCCTGACTTTC	TRBV18	TRBJ2-6	once	.
CAIFGGFSGANVLTF	TGTGCCATCTTTGGGGGATTCTCTGGGGCCAACGTCCTGACTTTC	TRBV10-3	TRBJ2-6	.	.
CASCRNGGANTGELFF	TGTGCCAGCTGCCGGAACGGGGGGGCGAACACCGGGGAGCTGTTTTTT	TRBV5-5	TRBJ2-2	.	TRBD2
CASSSRTSGGLWGGELFF	TGTGCCAGCAGCTCTCGGACTAGCGGGGGGTTGTGGGGCGGGGAGCTGTTTTTT	TRBV5-4	TRBJ2-2	.	TRBD2
CAWTRGGFSGNTIYF	TGTGCCTGGACCAGGGGAGGATTCTCTGGAAACACCATATATTTT	TRBV30	TRBJ1-3	.	.
CASSGDRVNQPQHF	TGTGCCAGTAGCGGGGACAGGGTCAATCAGCCCCAGCATTTT	TRBV19	TRBJ1-5	.	TRBD1
CSAGLEETQYF	TGCAGCGCTGGGCTCGAAGAGACCCAGTACTTC	TRBV29-1	TRBJ2-5	.	.
CAGSGENNEQFF	TGTGCCGGTAGCGGGGAGAACAATGAGCAGTTCTTC	TRBV12-5	TRBJ2-1	.	TRBD2
CASSQRPGLTGGTQYF	TGTGCCAGCAGTCAGAGGCCGGGACTCACGGGGGGGACCCAGTACTTC	TRBV7-2	TRBJ2-5	.	TRBD2
CAGGKGTYEQYF	TGTGCCGGAGGTAAAGGGACCTACGAGCAGTACTTC	TRBV30	TRBJ2-7	.	.
CASRLDGGNTIYF	TGTGCCAGCAGACTAGACGGAGGAAACACCATATATTTT	TRBV7-9	TRBJ1-3	.	.
CASSDTGMYEQYF	TGTGCCAGCAGTGATACAGGGATGTACGAGCAGTACTTC	TRBV2	TRBJ2-7	.	.
CASSPLRRVSGYTF	TGTGCCAGCAGCCCATTGCGAAGGGTTTCGGGCTACACCTTC	TRBV28	TRBJ1-2	.	.
CASSRNQGNGYTF	TGTGCCAGCAGCCGAAATCAGGGGAATGGCTACACCTTC	TRBV5-4	TRBJ1-2	.	.
CASSIDRLKPQHF	TGTGCCAGTAGTATCGACAGGTTGAAACCCCAGCATTTT	TRBV19	TRBJ1-5	.	.
CASSQAPRAVGGYTF	TGTGCCAGCAGCCAAGCTCCGCGGGCCGTGGGCGGCTACACCTTC	TRBV14	TRBJ1-2	.	.
CASSLGFGQGSEQYF	TGTGCCAGCAGCTTAGGATTTGGACAGGGGTCCGAGCAGTACTTC	TRBV7-7	TRBJ2-7	.	TRBD1
CASSQASGGFTDTQYF	TGCGCCAGCAGCCAGGCCTCAGGGGGATTCACAGATACGCAGTATTTT	TRBV4-1	TRBJ2-3	.	TRBD1